The TCR beta chain described here comes from a study of CD8+CD57+ T cells in acquired aplastic anemia. About the study: Healthy donor CD4+ cell samples had a mean of around 10 million reads.

Genomic DNA, serving as template, underwent TCR beta VDJ and CDR3 profiling. Each CDR3 protein gets one entry after TCRdb re-called the reads with MiXCR. The table has some 130,000 distinct CDR3 sequences, less than 45% seen once. The CDR3 has 17 amino acids. CDR1 is SGHNT and CDR2 is YYREEE in the germline V gene (reference sequence). Trimming shortened V by 1 base and J by 2 bases, and 19 bases separated the two germline ends. This clonotype came up many times. The rearrangement links TRBV5-4 to TRBJ2-7, with a tentative D call TRBD2 (5 bases). This TCR derives from a human donor in good health, serving as a control. Sequencing input: sorted CD4+, CD8+, or CD8+CD57+ T cells (not recorded which) from PBMCs. CDR3 DNA: TGTGCCAGCAGCTTGTACGGACTCTTAGGACTCACCTACGAGCAGTACTTC. As protein: CASSLYGLLGLTYEQYF.